The next 10 T cell receptor beta chains were all read from a single sample in a study of sequential checkpoint blockade in melanoma (dated 2019 in TCRdb). The treatment or condition label of this sample denotes: randomized to nivolumab then ipilimumab (arm A) or the reverse (arm B). The library was produced with the immunoSEQ multiplex PCR assay. The table was pulled from immuneACCESS by TCRdb, which kept in-frame rearrangements only. Such tables lose some clones; where checked, under half of the loss comes from unresolved V genes, and the rest has no known cause. For this sample the table gives about 22,000 clones, of which 75% to 90% were detected only once. The ten most abundant clones make up more than 25% of the sample. The sequences come from CD8+ T cells sorted from blood (inferred from file names), collected from a patient given nivolumab and ipilimumab in sequence. The receptors shown here come from a human donor with melanoma.

V is TRBV27 and J is TRBJ2-5; D remains ambiguous. Gene TRBJ2-7 matches the end of the DNA better, so the J call may be wrong. The CDR3 runs to 12 residues. Germline V gives CDR1 MNHEY, CDR2 SMNVEV (reference sequence). The CDR3 nucleotides are TGTGCCAGCATGGGCATTTCCTACGAGCAGTACTTC. It is translated as CASMGISYEQYF.

V usage is TRBV4-1 and J usage is TRBJ1-2; D gene uncertain. The CDR3 has 16 amino acids. Per the germline V gene, CDR1 is MGHRA and CDR2 is YSYEKL. V gave up 5 bases and J gave up 4 bases, with 20 bases separating them. CDR3 sequence (DNA): TGCGCCAGCAGCAAAAGCCTGGCAGAGGGTCTCTATGGCTACACCTTC. Its protein is CASSKSLAEGLYGYTF.

This clone showed up just a few times. The chain employs TRBV6-5 and TRBJ2-3, with TRBD2 matching 13 bases. Germline-derived CDR1 and CDR2 are MNHEY and SVGAGI. This CDR3 contains 15 residues. J gave up 4 bases and V 6 bases, and 4 bases lay outside the gene matches. The CDR3 reads CASRELAGGADTQYF. The CDR3 DNA sequence: TGTGCCAGCAGGGAACTAGCGGGGGGGGCAGATACGCAGTATTTT.

The rearrangement links TRBV6-1 to TRBJ2-2; 9 bases fit TRBD1. CDR3 length: 15 amino acids. Germline V gene data show CDR1 as MNHNS and CDR2 as SASEGT. V was clipped by 3 bases and J by 6 bases; unmatched bases: 5. The CDR3 nucleotides are TGTGCCAGCAGTGACGCACAGGGGGCACCCGGGGAGCTGTTTTTT. This translates into CASSDAQGAPGELFF.

This chain links TRBV27 with TRBJ2-5; possible D gene TRBD2, 5 bases. The germline V and J ends were trimmed by 8 bases and 9 bases, with 10 bases remaining between them. Per the germline V gene, CDR1 is MNHEY and CDR2 is SMNVEV (reference sequence). The CDR3 sequence is 10 residues long. DNA of the CDR3: TGTGCCAGCGGTACCGGGGCCCAGTACTTC. It codes for CASGTGAQYF.

The V gene is TRBV19, the J gene TRBJ1-5; D might be TRBD1 (6 bases). Trimming removed 3 bases from V and 8 bases from J, with 17 bases in between. The CDR3 runs to 15 residues. CDR1 is LNHDA, CDR2 SQIVND, per germline (reference sequence). In DNA, the CDR3 is TGTGCCAGTAGTATTCGGGACGAAGAGGGGGAGCCCCAGCATTTT. This codes for CASSIRDEEGEPQHF. The whole variable domain, filled in from reference TRBV19 and TRBJ1-5, reads DGGITQSPKYLFRKEGQNVTLSCEQNLNHDAMYWYRQDPGQGLRLIYYSQIVNDFQKGDIAEGYSVSREKKESFPLTVTSAQKNPTAFYLCASSIRDEEGEPQHFGDGTRLSIL.

The rearrangement joins TRBV25-1 to TRBJ2-5; 8 bases align to TRBD2. The J call may be in error: the DNA end matches TRBJ2-7 better. This CDR3 has 15 residues. CDR1 is MGHDK and CDR2 is SYGVNS in the germline V gene. Here the CDR3 reads CASSEAAGEIYEQYF. DNA for the CDR3: TGTGCCAGCAGTGAAGCAGCGGGAGAGATTTACGAGCAGTACTTC.

This clone has only a few counts. The chain couples TRBV4-3 to TRBJ1-2; a weak D match, TRBD1 (6 bases). Germline-derived CDR1 and CDR2 are LGHNA and YSLEER. This CDR3 comprises 15 residues. V dropped 4 bases and J dropped 5 bases, with 17 bases sitting between them. CDR3 sequence reads: CASSPRTVGLYGYTF. CDR3 DNA: TGCGCCAGCAGCCCCAGGACAGTTGGTTTATATGGCTACACCTTC.

The chain recombines TRBV28 with TRBJ1-4, with 8 bases fitting TRBD1. With 1 base clipped from V and 6 bases from J, the junction kept 7 bases outside the gene matches. CDR3 size: 16 residues. Germline V CDR1 and CDR2: MDHEN, SYDVKM. In DNA form, the CDR3 reads TGTGCCAGCAGTTTATTAGGACAGGGAATTTATGAAAAACTGTTTTTT. It specifies CASSLLGQGIYEKLFF.

This clone showed up just a few times. The chain is built from TRBV7-9 and TRBJ2-7, with D tentatively TRBD1 (6 bases). V was clipped by 2 bases and J by 3 bases, with 14 bases between them. CDR1 and CDR2 from the germline V gene are SEHNR and FQNEAQ (reference sequence). This CDR3 spans 15 amino acids. CDR3: CASSLPRGRIYEQYF. The CDR3 DNA sequence: TGTGCCAGCAGCTTACCCAGGGGACGGATCTACGAGCAGTACTTC.